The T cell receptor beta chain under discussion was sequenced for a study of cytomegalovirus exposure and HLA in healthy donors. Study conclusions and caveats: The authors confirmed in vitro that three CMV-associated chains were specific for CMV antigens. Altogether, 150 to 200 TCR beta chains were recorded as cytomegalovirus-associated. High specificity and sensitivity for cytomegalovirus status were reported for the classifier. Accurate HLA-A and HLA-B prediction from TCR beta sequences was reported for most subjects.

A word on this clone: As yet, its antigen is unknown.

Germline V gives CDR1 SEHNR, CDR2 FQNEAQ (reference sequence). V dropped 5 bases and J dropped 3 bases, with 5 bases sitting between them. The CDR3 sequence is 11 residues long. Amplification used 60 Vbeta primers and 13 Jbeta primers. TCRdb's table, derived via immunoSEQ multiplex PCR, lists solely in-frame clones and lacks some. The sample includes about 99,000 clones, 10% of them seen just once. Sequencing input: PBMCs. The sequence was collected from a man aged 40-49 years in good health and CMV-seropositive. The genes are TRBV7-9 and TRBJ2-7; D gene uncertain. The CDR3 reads CASSPFYEQYF. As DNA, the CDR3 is TGTGCCAGCAGCCCTTTCTACGAGCAGTACTTC.